This TCR beta chain was identified in a study of blood T cell repertoires in COVID-19. Study at large: Material from acute and convalescent COVID-19 was sourced from the United States, Italy and Spain.

Profiling relied on immunoSEQ multiplex PCR, and the TCRdb table lists in-frame clones only, not all of them. The data contain tens of thousands of clones, about 89% of them singletons. This TCR derives from a man in his fifties or sixties with active or convalescent COVID-19. The sequenced material came from peripheral blood.

CDR3 nucleotide sequence: TGTGCCAGCAGTGTCCGGGACAGGGTAATGAACACTGAAGCTTTCTTT. It encodes CASSVRDRVMNTEAFF. This sequence joins TRBV6-2 or TRBV6-3 and TRBJ1-1; 9 positions agree with TRBD1. This CDR3 region has 16 residues. J lost 0 bases, V lost 5 bases, and 7 bases had no gene match. Germline V gene lookup returns CDR1 MNHEY and CDR2 SVGEGT.